This entry lists 26 T cell receptor beta chains sequenced from one sample in a study of shared clonotypes between healthy human individuals. CD8 cells classed as naive were CD45RO-negative and positively selected for CCR7, excluding terminally differentiated effector memory CD45RA+ cells. Sequencing was performed with immunoSEQ multiplex PCR; in TCRdb, only in-frame clones are kept and a portion is missing. The sample has over 2 million clones; just under 95% are singletons. The sequencing input was naive CD8+ T cells sorted from blood. The receptors come from a young man in good health.

The genes are TRBV6-6 and TRBJ2-3, with 8 bases identical to TRBD2. The germline CDR1 and CDR2 sequences are MNHNY and SVGAGI (reference sequence). The CDR3 consists of 14 residues. V lost 4 bases to trimming and J lost 2 bases; unmatched junction nucleotides: 2. The CDR3 DNA reads as TGTGCCAGCAGTTTAGCGGGGCACACAGATACGCAGTATTTT. Its protein is CASSLAGHTDTQYF.

This rearrangement joins TRBV27 to TRBJ1-6, with TRBD1 as a possible D gene (5 bases). V was trimmed by 5 bases and J by 8 bases, leaving 13 bases between them. CDR1 MNHEY and CDR2 SMNVEV come from the germline V gene (reference sequence). This CDR3 contains 14 residues. CDR3 DNA: TGTGCCAGCAGTCCCCGGGACCCGTATTCACCCCTCCACTTT. Its translation: CASSPRDPYSPLHF.

The chain joins TRBV29-1 to TRBJ2-3; no definite D call. The V end lost 7 bases, the J end lost 4 bases, and 15 bases lay between the germline ends. CDR3 length: 13 amino acids. Germline values: CDR1 SQVTM, CDR2 ANQGSEA. The CDR3 is CSGLTWNADTQYF. In DNA, the CDR3 is TGCAGCGGCCTAACCTGGAACGCAGATACGCAGTATTTT.

This clone was seen a single time. This chain joins TRBV2 and TRBJ1-1; tentatively, D is TRBD1 (6 bases). This CDR3 contains 13 residues. Trimming cost V 6 bases and J 4 bases, with 12 bases left between them. CDR1 SNHLY and CDR2 FYNNEI come from the germline V gene. The CDR3: CASRYIGGTEAFF. As DNA, the CDR3 is TGTGCCAGCAGGTACATAGGGGGCACTGAAGCTTTCTTT.

CDR3 loop: CASSEPGWDTEAFF. CDR3 bases: TGTGCCAGCAGTGAACCAGGGTGGGACACTGAAGCTTTCTTT. The chain couples TRBV6-1 to TRBJ1-1, with a possible D match to TRBD1 (5 bases). The CDR3 loop spans 14 amino acids. The germline V and J ends were trimmed by 2 bases and 3 bases, with 10 bases remaining between them. CDR1 and CDR2 from the germline V gene are MNHNS and SASEGT.

V and J are TRBV7-3 and TRBJ2-7; D call uncertain. V lost 2 bases and J lost 4, with 9 bases in between. CDR3 length: 13 residues. Germline loops: CDR1 SGHTA, CDR2 FQGTGA. The CDR3 bases are TGTGCCAGCAGCTTATCCCCCGGATACGAGCAGTACTTC. Translated: CASSLSPGYEQYF.

The table lists this clone with a count of one. Other DNA sequences in the same sample also yield this CDR3. The chain carries TRBV5-1 and TRBJ1-1; tentatively, D is TRBD1 (5 bases). Germline assignment: CDR1 SGHRS and CDR2 YFSETQ. The V end lost 1 base, the J end lost 1 base, and 8 bases lay between the germline ends. CDR3 length: 14 residues. CDR3 sequence (DNA): TGCGCCAGCAGCTTGAGAGGGGAGAACACTGAAGCTTTCTTT. Amino acids: CASSLRGENTEAFF.

V is TRBV29-1 and J is TRBJ2-7, with 12 bases identical to TRBD1. Germline loops: CDR1 SQVTM, CDR2 ANQGSEA. The CDR3 contains 13 residues. V trimming: 4 bases; J trimming: 6 bases; junction bases outside the gene matches: 4. In DNA, the CDR3 is TGCAGCGTTGGGGGACAGGGGGCGGCCGAGCAGTACTTC. Translating gives CSVGGQGAAEQYF.

On this clone: Other DNA sequences in this sample translate to the same CDR3. The chain has TRBV9 and TRBJ2-1, with TRBD1 matching 7 bases. V lost 3 bases, J lost 7 bases, and 4 bases stayed unmatched. Germline-derived CDR1 and CDR2 are SGDLS and YYNGEE. This CDR3 has 13 amino acids. CDR3 bases: TGTGCCAGCAGCGCAGGGGGAAGAAATGAGCAGTTCTTC. As protein: CASSAGGRNEQFF.

V is TRBV5-3 and J is TRBJ2-7, with D possibly matching TRBD1 (6 bases). TRBV5-3 is given ORF status, its function remaining uncertain. V gave up 0 bases and J gave up 2 bases, with 18 bases separating them. The CDR3 sequence is 17 residues long. In DNA, the CDR3 is TGTGCCAGAAGCTTGGCAGGGGCGCCCCCCCTTCCCTACGAGCAGTACTTC. Its translation is CARSLAGAPPLPYEQYF.

The CDR3 DNA is TGCGCCAGCAGCCATAAGGACAGTCGCTCCTACGAGCAGTACTTC. It codes for CASSHKDSRSYEQYF. This chain uses TRBV4-1 with TRBJ2-7, with D possibly matching TRBD1 (6 bases). Trimming took off 3 bases at V and 0 bases at J, with 12 bases between the two ends. The CDR3 covers 15 residues. The germline gives CDR1 MGHRA, CDR2 YSYEKL.

The chain links TRBV7-9 to TRBJ1-1; tentatively, D is TRBD1 (5 bases). The CDR3 has 14 amino acids. Germline V lookup: CDR1 SEHNR, CDR2 FQNEAQ (reference sequence). Trimming pared 6 bases from V and 2 bases from J, leaving 13 bases between. As DNA, the CDR3 is TGTGCCAGCAGGGATATCCGGACAAACACTGAAGCTTTCTTT. This translates into CASRDIRTNTEAFF. Drawing the rest from reference TRBV7-9 and TRBJ1-1, the complete variable domain is DTGVSQNPRHKITKRGQNVTFRCDPISEHNRLYWYRQTLGQGPEFLTYFQNEAQLEKSRLLSDRFSAERPKGSFSTLEIQRTEQGDSAMYLCASRDIRTNTEAFFGQGTRLTVV.

V is TRBV16 and J is TRBJ1-5; D remains unclear. The CDR3 spans 12 residues. With 3 bases removed from V and 7 bases from J, the gap between germline ends came to 7 bases. Per germline, CDR1 KGHSY and CDR2 FQNENV. CDR3 bases: TGTGCCAGCAGCCAGTCGCGCCAGCCCCAGCATTTT. Protein sequence: CASSQSRQPQHF.

The rearrangement links TRBV7-8 to TRBJ2-7, with D maybe TRBD2 (5 bases). The CDR3 sequence is 14 residues long. CDR1 SGHVS and CDR2 FQNEAQ come from the germline V gene. Trimming shortened V by 1 base and J by 3 bases, and 10 bases separated the two germline ends. CDR3 in DNA: TGTGCCAGCAGCTTAGGAGGGAATGACTACGAGCAGTACTTC. This gives the protein CASSLGGNDYEQYF.

The gene calls are TRBV29-1 and TRBJ1-2, with 8 bases that match TRBD1. V lost 3 bases, J lost 3 bases, and 9 bases stayed unmatched. This CDR3 spans 15 amino acids. CDR1 and CDR2 (germline): SQVTM, ANQGSEA. CDR3 residues: CSVEAGTGQYYGYTF. CDR3 bases: TGCAGCGTTGAGGCCGGGACAGGCCAATACTATGGCTACACCTTC. Full variable domain (rest looked up from reference TRBV29-1 and TRBJ1-2): SAVISQKPSRDICQRGTSLTIQCQVDSQVTMMFWYRQQPGQSLTLIATANQGSEATYESGFVIDKFPISRPNLTFSTLTVSNMSPEDSSIYLCSVEAGTGQYYGYTFGSGTRLTVV.

This clone came up once. The chain is built from TRBV27 and TRBJ1-6, with a weak D call TRBD1 (6 bases). The CDR3 consists of 13 residues. V lost 5 bases to trimming and J lost 7 bases, with 9 bases between them. Germline lookup yields CDR1 MNHEY and CDR2 SMNVEV (reference sequence). The CDR3 loop reads CASSVTGNSPLHF. CDR3 bases: TGTGCCAGCAGTGTTACAGGGAATTCACCCCTCCACTTT.

In nucleotides, the CDR3 is TGCGCCAGCAGCCAAGGAATTCAGGGACTTAGAGCTGAAGCTTTCTTT. Translation: CASSQGIQGLRAEAFF. J is TRBJ1-1 and V is TRBV4-3; a possible D gene is TRBD1 (5 bases). V gave up 1 base and J gave up 6 bases, with 18 bases separating them. Germline V gene sequence: CDR1 LGHNA, CDR2 YSLEER. The CDR3 is 16 amino acids.

The chain employs TRBV20-1 and TRBJ2-7, with 8 bases identical to TRBD2. The CDR3 sequence is 11 residues long. Per germline, CDR1 DFQATT and CDR2 SNEGSKA (reference sequence). CDR3 protein: CSFGLADEQYF. The CDR3 coding sequence is TGCAGCTTCGGACTAGCTGACGAGCAGTACTTC.

The chain is built from TRBV6-6 and TRBJ1-1; D might be TRBD1 (5 bases). In germline, CDR1 is MNHNY, CDR2 SVGAGI (reference sequence). This CDR3 comprises 13 residues. V lost 10 bases to trimming and J lost 4 bases, with 16 bases between them. The CDR3: CATSGLIGTEAFF. For the CDR3, the DNA is TGTGCCACATCAGGGTTGATCGGCACTGAAGCTTTCTTT.

A word on this clone: At the DNA level, this CDR3 is encoded by other sequences in the same sample as well. The J gene is TRBJ2-2, the V gene TRBV4-2, with D uncertain. Between the trimmed V and J ends, which lost 5 bases and 4 bases, there was a span of 5 bases. This CDR3 has 12 amino acids. From germline, CDR1 is LGHNA and CDR2 YNFKEQ. The CDR3 nucleotides read TGTGCCAGCAGCTTAGGCACCGGGGAGCTGTTTTTT. It is translated as CASSLGTGELFF.

The chain couples TRBV28 to TRBJ2-1; D could derive from TRBD1 or TRBD2 (6 bases each). This CDR3 is 18 amino acids long. Germline lookup yields CDR1 MDHEN and CDR2 SYDVKM. Trimming took 6 bases from V and 0 from J, leaving 21 bases between them. The CDR3 sequence is CASSSVPGGHSSYNEQFF. For the CDR3, the DNA is TGTGCCAGCAGCTCCGTCCCCGGGGGCCACAGCTCCTACAATGAGCAGTTCTTC.

This chain connects TRBV4-1 to TRBJ2-1, with a possible D match to TRBD2 (6 bases). The CDR3 totals 15 residues. V shed 0 bases and J shed 9 bases, with 15 bases lying between them. CDR1 and CDR2 from the germline V gene are MGHRA and YSYEKL. As DNA, the CDR3 is TGCGCCAGCAGCCAAGATGGAACTAGCTTCGGTGAGCAGTTCTTC. Its protein product is CASSQDGTSFGEQFF.

This sequence joins TRBV27 and TRBJ2-3, with D maybe TRBD2 (6 bases). Trimming stripped 7 bases from V and 2 bases from J, with 16 bases between. Looked up from germline, CDR1 is MNHEY and CDR2 is SMNVEV (reference sequence). The CDR3 totals 15 residues. This chain's CDR3 is CASKSPGELTDTQYF. CDR3 DNA: TGTGCCAGCAAGTCCCCGGGGGAGCTCACAGATACGCAGTATTTT.

The chain recombines TRBV4-2 with TRBJ2-1, with D perhaps TRBD1 (6 bases). V was clipped by 0 bases and J by 3 bases, with 15 bases between them. The V gene's germline CDR1 is LGHNA and CDR2 YNFKEQ. The CDR3 loop spans 17 amino acids. The CDR3 reads CASSQDPGQRYYNEQFF. CDR3 nucleotides: TGTGCCAGCAGCCAAGATCCTGGACAGCGGTACTACAATGAGCAGTTCTTC.

The chain is built from TRBV13 and TRBJ2-7, with unresolved D. Germline-derived CDR1 and CDR2 are PRHDT and FYEKMQ (reference sequence). The CDR3 has 15 amino acids. Trimming stripped 0 bases from V and 0 bases from J, with 9 bases between. CDR3 loop: CASSLGGASSYEQYF. CDR3 nucleotides: TGTGCCAGCAGCTTAGGCGGCGCAAGCTCCTACGAGCAGTACTTC.

The chain recombines TRBV18 with TRBJ2-3, with TRBD1 matching 7 bases. The CDR3 totals 18 residues. The junction had 12 bases not matched to a gene; V was cut back by 3 bases and J by 0 bases. The V gene's germline CDR1 is KGHSH and CDR2 LQKENI. The CDR3 protein is CASSPLAPTGVSTDTQYF. CDR3 nucleotide sequence: TGTGCCAGCTCACCGCTCGCGCCTACAGGGGTCAGCACAGATACGCAGTATTTT.